Here is one T cell receptor beta chain with its context. Its antigen is undetermined. Measured with immunoSEQ multiplex PCR; TCRdb has only the in-frame clones, and not every one. The sample comprises over 200,000 clones, roughly 80% of which are singletons, and roughly 6% rests with the top ten. Separate from the 666-subject first cohort, the approximately 130-subject validation cohort was the one that the donors belonged to. The CDR3 totals 14 residues. The V and J ends lost 2 bases and 7 bases respectively, with 9 bases between them. From germline, CDR1 is MRHNA and CDR2 SNTAGT. The data were obtained in a study of cytomegalovirus exposure and HLA in healthy donors. Findings and caveats of the study: The study flagged roughly 160 TCR beta chains as cytomegalovirus-associated. Whilst most TCR sequences proved rare, a subset of public TCRs occurred across many donors. In vitro assays verified that a few CMV-associated chains recognized CMV antigens specifically.

The V call is TRBV6-4, the J call TRBJ1-6, with no clear D. Sequencing input: PBMCs. The clonotype comes from a woman aged 18-35 years in good health and CMV-seronegative. CDR3 amino acids: CASSDGKGNSPLHF. The CDR3 nucleotides read TGTGCCAGCAGTGACGGGAAGGGCAATTCACCCCTCCACTTT.